This is a list of T cell receptor beta chains from one sample in a study of cytomegalovirus exposure and HLA in healthy donors. Generated by immunoSEQ multiplex PCR, the TCRdb table keeps only in-frame clones and is missing some. The sample has about 160,000 clones, roughly 76% seen once; the top ten hold under 15%. Input material: PBMCs. The receptors here all came from a woman aged 50 to 60 in good health and CMV-seronegative. CDR3s include the opening cysteine and the closing phenylalanine or tryptophan. Each record gives: CDR3 DNA, CDR3 protein, clone size, D gene, V gene, J gene. D genes are given only for firm matches. Clone sizes are given selectively: once, few, many, or a class where the clone is expanded.

TGTGCCAGCAGCCCATATCGTACACAGATGAACACTGAAGCTTTCTTT	CASSPYRTQMNTEAFF	.	.	TRBV14	TRBJ1-1
TGTGCCAGTAGACTACTGGCGGGATGGGCCGGGGAGCTGTTTTTT	CASRLLAGWAGELFF	.	.	TRBV19	TRBJ2-2
TGTGCCAGCAGTTTATCAGGGATGCGCAATCAGCCCCAGCATTTT	CASSLSGMRNQPQHF	few	.	TRBV28	TRBJ1-5
TGTGCCAGCACCCGGGAATTGGGTTCACCCCTCCACTTT	CASTRELGSPLHF	once	.	TRBV2	TRBJ1-6
TGCGCCAGCAGCCGAGGACAGGGAGTCACTGAAGCTTTCTTT	CASSRGQGVTEAFF	.	TRBD1	TRBV5-1	TRBJ1-1
TGTGCCAGCAGCGATGCTTTAACAGGTGGCTACACCTTC	CASSDALTGGYTF	.	.	TRBV9	TRBJ1-2
TGTGCCAGCAGCTTGTTTGGGGCCGGGACAGGGATCTATGGCTACACCTTC	CASSLFGAGTGIYGYTF	.	TRBD1	TRBV5-4	TRBJ1-2
TGTGCCAGCGGCTCAGGGGGCTGGGAGACCCAGTACTTC	CASGSGGWETQYF	few	TRBD1	TRBV11-2	TRBJ2-5
TGTGCCAGTAGTATCGCAGGGGGGCTAGAGACCCAGTACTTC	CASSIAGGLETQYF	.	.	TRBV19	TRBJ2-5
TGTGCCAGCGGTGGACTAGCTCATGAGCAGTTCTTC	CASGGLAHEQFF	.	TRBD2	TRBV2	TRBJ2-1
TGTGCCAGTAGTGCGGACAGGGGGAACACTGAAGCTTTCTTT	CASSADRGNTEAFF	.	TRBD1	TRBV19	TRBJ1-1
TGTGCCAGCAGCCAAAGCGACAGGGAGGATGGCTACACCTTC	CASSQSDREDGYTF	.	TRBD1	TRBV4-2	TRBJ1-2
TGCGCCAGCAGTGTTACACCCAACACCGGGGAGCTGTTTTTT	CASSVTPNTGELFF	.	.	TRBV10-2	TRBJ2-2
TGTGCCAGCAGCCGTAGACTAGCCCCAGATACGCAGTATTTT	CASSRRLAPDTQYF	.	TRBD2	TRBV14	TRBJ2-3
TGTGCCAGCAGCTACCGGACAGGGACGGGAGATACGCAGTATTTT	CASSYRTGTGDTQYF	.	TRBD1	TRBV11-3	TRBJ2-3
TGTGCCAGCAGCCCTAGACAGGGAAAGAGCCAAACTGAAGCTTTCTTT	CASSPRQGKSQTEAFF	.	TRBD1	TRBV4-2	TRBJ1-1
TGTGCCAGCAGAGACCCGGGCGGGAGACACACAGATACGCAGTATTTT	CASRDPGGRHTDTQYF	.	TRBD2	TRBV2	TRBJ2-3
TGTGCCAGCAGGCGTGAAGGGGTTTCTAACTATGGCTACACCTTC	CASRREGVSNYGYTF	.	.	TRBV6-6	TRBJ1-2
TGTGCCAGCAGCTTAGGTGCCGGAGGGGAGCTCACAGATACGCAGTATTTT	CASSLGAGGELTDTQYF	.	.	TRBV13	TRBJ2-3
TGTGCCAGCGGACGACAGGGGCACACTGAAGCTTTCTTT	CASGRQGHTEAFF	.	TRBD1	TRBV6-5	TRBJ1-1
TGCGCCAGCAGCCCGGGGGGGACAGACCTATTCATGGGCTACACCTTC	CASSPGGTDLFMGYTF	.	TRBD1	TRBV5-1	TRBJ1-2
TGTGCCAGCAGTGAGACGAGACAGGTCTCCCCCCGAGCTAACTATGGCTACACCTTC	CASSETRQVSPRANYGYTF	.	.	TRBV2	TRBJ1-2
TGTGCCAGCAGCTTATCACCCTTAGACACAGGGGTTGGGGAAAAACTGTTTTTT	CASSLSPLDTGVGEKLFF	.	TRBD1	TRBV7-2	TRBJ1-4
TGTGCCTCTCGGGACAGGGTGGACACTGAAGCTTTCTTT	CASRDRVDTEAFF	.	TRBD1	TRBV19	TRBJ1-1
TGTGCCAGCAGTTATTCACGTAGCGGAGTACAAGAGACCCAGTACTTC	CASSYSRSGVQETQYF	.	.	TRBV6-6	TRBJ2-5
TGTGCCAGCAGTCGACTAGCGGGAGAATCCACAGATACGCAGTATTTT	CASSRLAGESTDTQYF	.	TRBD2	TRBV5-5	TRBJ2-3
TGTGCCAGTAGAAAGGCCAGACAGAAGAATGAAAAACTGTTTTTT	CASRKARQKNEKLFF	.	.	TRBV19	TRBJ1-4
TGTGCCAGTAGCCAACCTTCGGGGGACCGCACTGAAGCTTTCTTT	CASSQPSGDRTEAFF	few	.	TRBV19	TRBJ1-1
TGTGCCAGCAGCGTAGCAGGGTCGAACACTGAAGCTTTCTTT	CASSVAGSNTEAFF	.	.	TRBV9	TRBJ1-1
TGTGCCGGCAGCGGGGGCCGTAGCTCCTACAATGAGCAGTTCTTC	CAGSGGRSSYNEQFF	.	TRBD2	TRBV7-9	TRBJ2-1
TGTGCCAGCAGCCAAGATGGAGGGACAGAGACCCAGTACTTC	CASSQDGGTETQYF	.	.	TRBV4-2	TRBJ2-5
TGTGCCAGCAGCGTGGGCGGGGTGGGCAATCAGCCCCAGCATTTT	CASSVGGVGNQPQHF	.	.	TRBV9	TRBJ1-5
TGCGCCAGCAGCTTGTTTAGCGGGTCCCCCTACGAGCAGTACTTC	CASSLFSGSPYEQYF	.	TRBD2	TRBV5-1	TRBJ2-7
TGTGCCAGCAAGAGGGAGGTGGCTGCCCGGAGTAAGACCCAGTACTTC	CASKREVAARSKTQYF	.	.	TRBV2	TRBJ2-5
TGTGCCAGTAGTTCATTAGCGGGGGGTGGCTACGAGCAGTACTTC	CASSSLAGGGYEQYF	.	TRBD2	TRBV19	TRBJ2-7
TGTGCCAGCAGCCCCGACGGGTCATCTCCAGTGAATGAGCAGTTCTTC	CASSPDGSSPVNEQFF	.	.	TRBV13	TRBJ2-1
TGTGCCACCGGGAAAGGGACAGTATCGTACGAGCAGTACTTC	CATGKGTVSYEQYF	.	TRBD1	TRBV6-1	TRBJ2-7
TGTGCCAGCAGCTTACCAGGGACAGGCGGCAATCAGCCCCAGCATTTT	CASSLPGTGGNQPQHF	.	TRBD1	TRBV5-5	TRBJ1-5
TGCGCCAGCAGCCAAGATTTTTGGGGGAGGGCCGGCGAGCAGTACTTC	CASSQDFWGRAGEQYF	.	TRBD2	TRBV4-1	TRBJ2-7
TGCGCCAGCAGCCAATCTGATCCAGGGATAGATTATGGCTACACCTTC	CASSQSDPGIDYGYTF	few	.	TRBV4-3	TRBJ1-2
TGTGCCAGCAGTTGGGGACAGGGTTCCGGAGAGACCCAGTACTTC	CASSWGQGSGETQYF	.	TRBD1	TRBV27	TRBJ2-5